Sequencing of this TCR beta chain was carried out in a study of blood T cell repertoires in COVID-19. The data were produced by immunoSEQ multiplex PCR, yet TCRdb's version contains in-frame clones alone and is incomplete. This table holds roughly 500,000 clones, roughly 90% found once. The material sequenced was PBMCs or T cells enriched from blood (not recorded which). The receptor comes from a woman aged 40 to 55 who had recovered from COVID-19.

Here the CDR3 DNA reads TGTGCCAGCAGTACCTATGGGACTCCCAGCTCTGGAAACACCATATATTTT. Its protein product is CASSTYGTPSSGNTIYF. The chain uses TRBV6-2 or TRBV6-3 and TRBJ1-3, with TRBD1 as a possible D gene (5 bases). CDR3 length: 17 amino acids. V was trimmed by 5 bases and J by 0 bases, leaving 17 bases between them. Per the germline V gene, CDR1 is MNHEY and CDR2 is SVGEGT.